This entry lists 2 T cell receptor beta chains sequenced from one sample in a study of blood T cells in healthy people across ages. With a J-beta primer mix and a sample-barcoded 5' primer, a second PCR ran roughly 7 to 11 cycles. TCRdb analysed the 5' RACE reads with MiXCR anew, one entry per CDR3 protein. Found here are roughly 800,000 distinct CDR3 sequences, roughly 25% of them singletons; the top ten hold 9.4%. The sample was also reused in another study, on T cells of mothers and their children.

Sequencing was done on a sample of blood. The receptor source for this set is a boy between 5 and 17 years old in good health.

This clonotype was seen a few times. CDR3 loop: CASSYTGGRETQYF. CDR3 DNA sequence: TGTGCCAGCAGCTACACTGGGGGAAGGGAGACCCAGTACTTC. The chain recombines TRBV7-9 with TRBJ2-5; possibly TRBD1 or TRBD2 for D (5 bases each). CDR3 length: 14 amino acids. V lost 4 bases and J 5 bases, leaving 14 bases between the germline ends. Germline loops: CDR1 SEHNR, CDR2 FQNEAQ (reference sequence).

V and J are TRBV20-1 and TRBJ1-2, with D perhaps TRBD1 (6 bases). The germline CDR1 and CDR2 sequences are DFQATT and SNEGSKA (reference sequence). The V gene lost 2 bases and the J gene lost 4 bases, with 14 bases spanning the gap. The CDR3 is 14 residues long. In nucleotides, the CDR3 is TGCAGTGCTAGACCCGGGGGGCAGCTCTATGGCTACACCTTC. Protein: CSARPGGQLYGYTF.